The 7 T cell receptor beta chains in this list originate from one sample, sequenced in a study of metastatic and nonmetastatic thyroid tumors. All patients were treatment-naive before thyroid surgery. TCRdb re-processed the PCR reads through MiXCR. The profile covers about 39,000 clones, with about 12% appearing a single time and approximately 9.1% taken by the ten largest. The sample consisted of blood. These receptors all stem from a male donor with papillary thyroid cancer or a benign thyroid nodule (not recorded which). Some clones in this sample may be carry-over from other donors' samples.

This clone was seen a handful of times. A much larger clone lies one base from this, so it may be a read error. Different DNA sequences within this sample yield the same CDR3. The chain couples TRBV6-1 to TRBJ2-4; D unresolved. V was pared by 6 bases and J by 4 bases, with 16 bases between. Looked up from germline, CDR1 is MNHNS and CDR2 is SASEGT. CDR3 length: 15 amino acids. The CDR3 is CASSEIGLAKNIQYF. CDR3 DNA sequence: TGTGCCAGCAGCGAAATAGGGTTAGCTAAAAACATTCAGTACTTC.

Here the CDR3 DNA reads TGTGCCAGCATCCTCGGGACTAGCGGAACGATAGATACGCAGTATTTT. Protein product: CASILGTSGTIDTQYF. The chain is built from TRBV6-1 and TRBJ2-3; 11 nucleotides align to TRBD2. CDR1 is MNHNS, CDR2 SASEGT, per germline. J was trimmed by 5 bases and V by 7 bases; bases with no gene match: 11. This CDR3 comprises 16 residues.

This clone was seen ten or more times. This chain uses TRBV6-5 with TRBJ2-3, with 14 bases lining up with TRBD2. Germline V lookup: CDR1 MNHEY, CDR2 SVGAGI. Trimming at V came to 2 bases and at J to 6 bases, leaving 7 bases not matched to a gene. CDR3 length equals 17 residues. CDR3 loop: CASSYASGLAGADTQYF. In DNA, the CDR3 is TGTGCCAGCAGTTACGCCTCGGGACTAGCGGGAGCTGATACGCAGTATTTT.

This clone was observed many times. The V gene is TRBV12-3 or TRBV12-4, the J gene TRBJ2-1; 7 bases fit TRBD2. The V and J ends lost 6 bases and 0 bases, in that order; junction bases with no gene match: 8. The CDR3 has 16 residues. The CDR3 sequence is CASSFWGGSSYNEQFF. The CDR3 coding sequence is TGTGCCAGCAGCTTCTGGGGGGGGAGCTCCTACAATGAGCAGTTCTTC.

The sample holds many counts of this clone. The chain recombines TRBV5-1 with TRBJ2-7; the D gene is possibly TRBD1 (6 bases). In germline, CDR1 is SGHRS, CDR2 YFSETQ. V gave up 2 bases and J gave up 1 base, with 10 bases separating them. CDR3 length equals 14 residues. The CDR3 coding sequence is TGCGCCAGCAGCTTTAACAGGGAATCCTACGAGCAGTACTTC. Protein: CASSFNRESYEQYF.

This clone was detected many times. The DNA of the CDR3 is TGTGCCAGCAGTTACGACAGCTCTGGGGCCAACGTCCTGACTTTC. Protein: CASSYDSSGANVLTF. This chain joins TRBV6-2 or TRBV6-3 and TRBJ2-6; possible D gene TRBD1, 5 bases. CDR3 length: 15 residues. Germline lookup yields CDR1 MNHEY and CDR2 SVGEGT. Trimming removed 2 bases at V and 0 bases at J, with 5 bases between.

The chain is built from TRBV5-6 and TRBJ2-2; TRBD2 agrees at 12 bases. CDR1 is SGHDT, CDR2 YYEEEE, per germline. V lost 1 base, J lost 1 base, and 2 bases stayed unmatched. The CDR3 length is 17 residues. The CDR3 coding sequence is TGTGCCAGCAGCTTGCGGACTAGCGGGGTGAACACCGGGGAGCTGTTTTTT. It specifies CASSLRTSGVNTGELFF.